These T cell receptor beta chains were read from a single sample in a study of blood T cell repertoires in COVID-19. The data were produced by immunoSEQ multiplex PCR, yet TCRdb's version contains in-frame clones alone and is incomplete. This sample has some 140,000 clones, with 84% found just once. The sequenced sample was PBMCs or T cells enriched from blood (not recorded which). The receptors here all came from a man aged 35-49 years with acute COVID-19. Each CDR3 is given with its conserved first and last residue. D genes are given only for firm matches. Clone size is shown for a subset of rows, as once, few, many or a class of expanded clone.

j_call: TRBJ2-3; clone_size: -; d_call: TRBD2; v_call: TRBV30; cdr3_nt: TGTGCCTGGAGTGAAAGAGGAGGCGGGAGATCAGATACGCAGTATTTT; cdr3_aa: CAWSERGGGRSDTQYF
j_call: TRBJ2-5; clone_size: -; d_call: -; v_call: TRBV18; cdr3_nt: TGTGCCAGCTCTGTACAAGAGACCCAGTACTTC; cdr3_aa: CASSVQETQYF
j_call: TRBJ1-1; clone_size: -; d_call: -; v_call: TRBV29-1; cdr3_nt: TGCAGCGTTGACTACAGGAAGGTTGACACTGAAGCTTTCTTT; cdr3_aa: CSVDYRKVDTEAFF
j_call: TRBJ2-5; clone_size: -; d_call: -; v_call: TRBV5-6; cdr3_nt: TGTGCCAGCAGCTTGGGGGGGCGAGAGACCCAGTACTTC; cdr3_aa: CASSLGGRETQYF
j_call: TRBJ2-5; clone_size: -; d_call: -; v_call: TRBV11-2; cdr3_nt: TGTGCCAGCAGCGCGTCAGAGACCCAGTACTTC; cdr3_aa: CASSASETQYF
j_call: TRBJ2-5; clone_size: once; d_call: -; v_call: TRBV29-1; cdr3_nt: TGCAGCGTTGAGCCTACAGGGTACCAAGAGACCCAGTACTTC; cdr3_aa: CSVEPTGYQETQYF
j_call: TRBJ1-1; clone_size: -; d_call: -; v_call: TRBV9; cdr3_nt: TGTGCCAGCAGCCCTACTACTACCCCGGGGACTGAAGCTTTCTTT; cdr3_aa: CASSPTTTPGTEAFF
j_call: TRBJ1-6; clone_size: -; d_call: TRBD1; v_call: TRBV19; cdr3_nt: TGTGCCAGTGTTCGGACAGGGGGAGGTTCACCCCTCCACTTT; cdr3_aa: CASVRTGGGSPLHF
j_call: TRBJ2-7; clone_size: -; d_call: TRBD2; v_call: TRBV19; cdr3_nt: TGTGCCAGTAGTATAGAGACTAGCGGGAGCGACGAGCAGTACTTC; cdr3_aa: CASSIETSGSDEQYF
j_call: TRBJ2-7; clone_size: -; d_call: -; v_call: TRBV4-3; cdr3_nt: TGCGCCAGCAGCCAATGGCTGGGACAAGACGAGCAGTACTTC; cdr3_aa: CASSQWLGQDEQYF
j_call: TRBJ1-3; clone_size: -; d_call: -; v_call: TRBV2; cdr3_nt: TGTGCCAGCAGGGGGACTGTTACTGGAAACACCATATATTTT; cdr3_aa: CASRGTVTGNTIYF
j_call: TRBJ2-1; clone_size: -; d_call: -; v_call: TRBV30; cdr3_nt: TGTGCCTGGAGTTGGGGCGCGGGAAATGAGCAGTTCTTC; cdr3_aa: CAWSWGAGNEQFF
j_call: TRBJ1-1; clone_size: -; d_call: -; v_call: TRBV6-2/TRBV6-3; cdr3_nt: TGTGCCAGCAGTTCAGGGTTTTACACTGAAGCTTTCTTT; cdr3_aa: CASSSGFYTEAFF
j_call: TRBJ2-7; clone_size: -; d_call: -; v_call: TRBV7-2; cdr3_nt: TGTGCCAGCAGCCCATCCCCCAACTCCTACGAGCAGTACTTC; cdr3_aa: CASSPSPNSYEQYF
j_call: TRBJ2-4; clone_size: -; d_call: TRBD2; v_call: TRBV15; cdr3_nt: TGTGCCACCAGCAGACCTCCGGGACTAGCGAAGCTAGCCAAAAACATTCAGTACTTC; cdr3_aa: CATSRPPGLAKLAKNIQYF
j_call: TRBJ1-5; clone_size: -; d_call: TRBD1; v_call: TRBV27; cdr3_nt: TGTGCCAGCAGTCCTTCGGACAGGGGGCCCAATCAGCCCCAGCATTTT; cdr3_aa: CASSPSDRGPNQPQHF
j_call: TRBJ1-1; clone_size: -; d_call: -; v_call: TRBV19; cdr3_nt: TGTGCCAGTAGTATGAAGGGGCCGGCTACCTTCAACACTGAAGCTTTCTTT; cdr3_aa: CASSMKGPATFNTEAFF